This passage covers 30 T cell receptor beta chains from one sample sequenced in a study of identical twins. In TCRdb, the 5' RACE reads were re-called with MiXCR into one record per CDR3 protein. The sample consists of 200,000 to 300,000 distinct CDR3 sequences, roughly 10% of them appearing once. Sequences were obtained from memory T cells sorted from blood. The receptors were gathered from a man aged 50 to 59 in good health.

Concerning this clonotype itself: A read error is possible here, since a much larger clone lies one base away. The rearrangement links TRBV5-1 to TRBJ2-3; D is uncertain. The CDR3 consists of 15 residues. Germline lookup yields CDR1 SGHRS and CDR2 YFSETQ. The DNA of the CDR3 is TGCGCCAGCAGCCAGCGAGCTCTGAGCACAGCTACGCAGTATTTT. This codes for CASSQRALSTATQYF.

This clonotype has at least ten counts. The chain is built from TRBV20-1 and TRBJ1-5, with D possibly being TRBD1 (5 bases). V dropped 5 bases and J dropped 1 base, with 12 bases sitting between them. The CDR3 extends over 14 amino acids. In germline, CDR1 is DFQATT, CDR2 SNEGSKA (reference sequence). The CDR3 nucleotides read TGCAGTGCTTCCCAACGGGGGAGCAATCAGCCCCAGCATTTT. As protein: CSASQRGSNQPQHF.

This clonotype was detected a few times. CDR3: CASSMTTSRLGETQYF. The DNA of the CDR3 is TGTGCCAGTAGTATGACGACTAGCCGATTGGGAGAGACCCAGTACTTC. The J gene is TRBJ2-5, the V gene TRBV19; 7 bases fit TRBD2. V lost 3 bases, J lost 4 bases, and 11 bases stayed unmatched. Germline V gives CDR1 LNHDA, CDR2 SQIVND (reference sequence). The length of the CDR3 is 16 residues. The whole variable domain, remainder taken from reference TRBV19 and TRBJ2-5, is DGGITQSPKYLFRKEGQNVTLSCEQNLNHDAMYWYRQDPGQGLRLIYYSQIVNDFQKGDIAEGYSVSREKKESFPLTVTSAQKNPTAFYLCASSMTTSRLGETQYFGPGTRLLVL.

In this sample, this clonotype turned up a few times. This chain links TRBV6-2 or TRBV6-3 with TRBJ2-2; 7 positions agree with TRBD1. The CDR3 consists of 14 residues. Germline-derived CDR1 and CDR2 are MNHEY and SVGEGT. Trimming cost V 5 bases and J 7 bases; bases outside gene matches: 7. The CDR3 region has the DNA TGTGCCAGCAGTAGGGGGACAGCAGGCGGGGAGCTGTTTTTT. Residues: CASSRGTAGGELFF.

CDR3 sequence: CSASHGGFSETQYF. Here the CDR3 DNA reads TGCAGTGCTAGTCACGGGGGGTTCTCTGAGACCCAGTACTTC. The genes are TRBV20-1 and TRBJ2-5; 7 bases are a match to TRBD2. The germline V gene encodes CDR1 DFQATT and CDR2 SNEGSKA (reference sequence). The CDR3 has 14 residues. With 3 bases clipped from V and 5 bases from J, the junction kept 9 bases outside the gene matches.

V usage is TRBV5-1 and J usage is TRBJ2-5; D is uncertain. CDR3 length: 15 residues. The ends were cut back, 0 bases at V and 4 bases at J, with 13 bases in the middle. Germline V CDR1 and CDR2: SGHRS, YFSETQ. The CDR3: CASSLALNSLETQYF. DNA of the CDR3: TGCGCCAGCAGCTTGGCTCTGAACTCACTAGAGACCCAGTACTTC.

This clonotype turned up a few times. The chain carries TRBV4-2 and TRBJ2-6; TRBD1 aligns across 7 bases. This CDR3 has 17 residues. Germline CDR1 and CDR2: LGHNA and YNFKEQ. Trimming took 4 bases from V and 0 from J; bases not matched to a gene: 6. The CDR3 protein is CASSRGDSLSGANVLTF. The CDR3 region has the DNA TGTGCCAGCAGCCGTGGGGACAGCCTCTCTGGGGCCAACGTCCTGACTTTC.

This clonotype has a handful of counts. The chain joins TRBV28 to TRBJ2-5; 7 bases are a match to TRBD1. The ends lost 6 bases at V and 8 bases at J; junction bases unmatched: 9. This CDR3 contains 13 residues. CDR1 and CDR2 (germline): MDHEN, SYDVKM. As DNA, the CDR3 is TGTGCCAGCAGGCAAGGACAGGTCGAAACCCAGTACTTC. The encoded protein is CASRQGQVETQYF.

This rearrangement joins TRBV2 to TRBJ2-5; 8 bases match TRBD1. Germline assignment: CDR1 SNHLY and CDR2 FYNNEI. This CDR3 region has 14 residues. The ends lost 9 bases at V and 4 bases at J; junction bases unmatched: 10. The CDR3 nucleotides are TGTGCCAGTACGGGGCAGGGGGCGAGAGAGACCCAGTACTTC. Translation gives CASTGQGARETQYF.

Here the CDR3 reads CASSFSAGRDHEQFF. As DNA, the CDR3 is TGTGCCAGCAGCTTCAGTGCGGGGCGCGACCATGAGCAGTTCTTC. The chain is built from TRBV11-3 and TRBJ2-1; D may be TRBD2 (6 bases). Per germline, CDR1 SGHNT and CDR2 YENEEA. Trimming stripped 3 bases from V and 8 bases from J, with 17 bases between. This CDR3 is 15 amino acids long. The variable domain in full, completed from reference TRBV11-3 and TRBJ2-1, reads EAGVVQSPRYKIIEKKQPVAFWCNPISGHNTLYWYLQNLGQGPELLIRYENEEAVDDSQLPKDRFSAERLKGVDSTLKIQPAELGDSAVYLCASSFSAGRDHEQFFGPGTRLTVL.

The V call is TRBV4-3, the J call TRBJ2-4; D remains unclear. Trimming took 0 bases from V and 0 from J, leaving 6 bases between them. The germline V gene has CDR1 LGHNA and CDR2 YSLEER. CDR3 size: 15 residues. The CDR3 spells CASSQDLLAKNIQYF. The CDR3 region has the DNA TGCGCCAGCAGCCAAGATCTACTAGCCAAAAACATTCAGTACTTC.

This clonotype was detected ten times or more. J is TRBJ1-5 and V is TRBV28, with D possibly TRBD1 on 5 matching bases. Germline loops: CDR1 MDHEN, CDR2 SYDVKM. V was cut by 10 bases and J by 1 base, with 14 bases left in between. The CDR3 totals 14 residues. This CDR3 is CATTDGVSNQPQHF. CDR3 in DNA: TGTGCCACGACAGACGGAGTAAGCAATCAGCCCCAGCATTTT.

This clonotype was recorded many times. This rearrangement joins TRBV14 to TRBJ1-1, with TRBD1 matching over 7 bases. Germline V lookup: CDR1 SGHDN, CDR2 FVKESK. The CDR3 consists of 17 residues. After removal of 0 bases from V and 3 bases from J, the junction contained 10 bases not matched to a gene. The CDR3 here is CASSQDRAVRGYTEAFF. DNA of the CDR3: TGTGCCAGCAGCCAAGACAGGGCGGTCAGGGGGTACACTGAAGCTTTCTTT.

In this sample, this clonotype turned up many times. The gene calls are TRBV20-1 and TRBJ2-4; D gene uncertain. Trimming took 8 bases from V and 0 from J, leaving 11 bases between them. Per the germline V gene, CDR1 is DFQATT and CDR2 is SNEGSKA (reference sequence). CDR3 length equals 13 residues. CDR3 in amino acids: CSTLGLAKNIQYF. DNA for the CDR3: TGCAGTACACTGGGCCTAGCCAAAAACATTCAGTACTTC.

This chain links TRBV14 with TRBJ2-5, with 10 bases matching TRBD1. V lost 1 base to trimming and J lost 4 bases; unmatched junction nucleotides: 9. CDR3 length: 17 residues. Germline assignment: CDR1 SGHDN and CDR2 FVKESK. CDR3: CASSQGPGTGERETQYF. DNA of the CDR3: TGTGCCAGCAGCCAAGGACCCGGGACAGGGGAAAGAGAGACCCAGTACTTC.

This clonotype was counted ten times or more. The chain has TRBV7-2 and TRBJ1-5; D remains unclear. Trimming removed 4 bases at V and 3 bases at J, with 13 bases between. Germline CDR1 reads SGHTA; CDR2 reads FQGNSA. This CDR3 has 15 residues. The DNA of the CDR3 is TGTGCCAGCAGCTCACCACCGGGCCACAATCAGCCCCAGCATTTT. Residues: CASSSPPGHNQPQHF.

Many counts were recorded for this clonotype. The chain carries TRBV20-1 and TRBJ2-7; TRBD2 matches at 7 bases. There are 14 residues in the CDR3. Germline CDR1 and CDR2: DFQATT and SNEGSKA (reference sequence). The V gene end was trimmed by 3 bases and the J gene end by 4 bases; junction bases not matched to a gene: 9. The DNA for the CDR3 is TGCAGTGCTAGTCGGGGGGATCTTGGGTACGAGCAGTACTTC. Translated: CSASRGDLGYEQYF.

This clonotype was detected a few times. V and J are TRBV20-1 and TRBJ2-3, with 7 positions matching TRBD2. Trimming took 0 bases from V and 0 from J; bases not matched to a gene: 3. Looked up from germline, CDR1 is DFQATT and CDR2 is SNEGSKA (reference sequence). The CDR3 length is 15 residues. As DNA, the CDR3 is TGCAGTGCTAGAGACCCGCGGGGGAGCACAGATACGCAGTATTTT. This encodes CSARDPRGSTDTQYF.

This clonotype was counted many times. The V and J genes are TRBV4-1 and TRBJ1-2; tentatively, D is TRBD1 (6 bases). V shed 2 bases and J shed 1 base, with 11 bases lying between them. Germline CDR1 is MGHRA and CDR2 is YSYEKL. CDR3 length equals 15 residues. In nucleotides, the CDR3 is TGCGCCAGCAGCCAACAGACAGGATTTAACTATGGCTACACCTTC. Translation gives CASSQQTGFNYGYTF.

This clonotype was observed many times. The chain is built from TRBV7-2 and TRBJ2-4, with D perhaps matching TRBD1 or TRBD2 (5 bases each). V was pared by 5 bases and J by 8 bases, with 19 bases between. Germline loops: CDR1 SGHTA, CDR2 FQGNSA. The CDR3 contains 15 residues. The DNA for the CDR3 is TGTGCCAGCAGCACCCCCGGGACCCGATCGCACATTCAGTACTTC. Translated, it gives CASSTPGTRSHIQYF.

This clonotype was recorded many times. V usage is TRBV7-8 and J usage is TRBJ2-7; perhaps TRBD1 as D (5 bases). Trimming removed 5 bases from V and 2 bases from J, with 22 bases in between. This CDR3 comprises 17 residues. CDR1 is SGHVS and CDR2 is FQNEAQ in the germline V gene. CDR3 DNA: TGTGCCAGCAGCCAAGGTGTAGCTCAGGGAAATACCTACGAGCAGTACTTC. This encodes CASSQGVAQGNTYEQYF.

This clonotype was seen ten or more times. The chain uses TRBV5-1 and TRBJ1-2; no clear D gene. CDR1 and CDR2 (germline): SGHRS, YFSETQ. V was pared by 0 bases and J by 4 bases, with 7 bases between. This CDR3 is 13 amino acids long. The CDR3 is CASSLGGVYGYTF. DNA of the CDR3: TGCGCCAGCAGCTTGGGGGGTGTCTATGGCTACACCTTC.

Concerning this clonotype: This may be a read error: a much more frequent sequence differs by one nucleotide. J is TRBJ1-1 and V is TRBV12-3 or TRBV12-4; D is perhaps TRBD1 (6 bases). Deletions cut 3 bases from V and 7 bases from J, with 12 bases between. The CDR3 contains 13 residues. The chain's CDR3 is CASSFELGHEAFF. The DNA for the CDR3 is TGTGCCAGCAGTTTCGAGCTGGGACATGAAGCTTTCTTT.

The chain is built from TRBV2 and TRBJ2-5, with 7 positions matching TRBD1. The CDR3 is 12 amino acids. With V trimmed by 8 bases and J by 2 bases, 2 bases remained unmatched. Per the germline V gene, CDR1 is SNHLY and CDR2 is FYNNEI. The CDR3 protein is CASWGQQETQYF. The CDR3 DNA reads as TGTGCCAGCTGGGGACAGCAAGAGACCCAGTACTTC.

The chain has TRBV7-8 and TRBJ2-3; D unresolved. V gave up 5 bases and J gave up 6 bases, with 12 bases separating them. In germline, CDR1 is SGHVS, CDR2 FQNEAQ. The CDR3 spans 13 residues. The CDR3 sequence: CASSIGPHDTQYF. The CDR3 DNA sequence: TGTGCCAGCAGCATCGGGCCTCACGATACGCAGTATTTT. The full variable domain, completed using reference TRBV7-8 and TRBJ2-3, is GAGVSQSPRYKVAKRGQDVALRCDPISGHVSLFWYQQALGQGPEFLTYFQNEAQLDKSGLPSDRFFAERPEGSVSTLKIQRTQQEDSAVYLCASSIGPHDTQYFGPGTRLTVL.

This clonotype was recorded a few times. V and J are TRBV28 and TRBJ1-4; D is uncertain. The CDR3 consists of 16 residues. V lost 6 bases and J 7 bases, leaving 21 bases between the germline ends. Germline-derived CDR1 and CDR2 are MDHEN and SYDVKM. Here the CDR3 reads CASSRGRVGLSEKLFF. The DNA for the CDR3 is TGTGCCAGCAGCCGGGGAAGGGTGGGATTGAGTGAAAAACTGTTTTTT. Looking up the rest from reference TRBV28 and TRBJ1-4 gives the full variable domain: DVKVTQSSRYLVKRTGEKVFLECVQDMDHENMFWYRQDPGLGLRLIYFSYDVKMKEKGDIPEGYSVSREKKERFSLILESASTNQTSMYLCASSRGRVGLSEKLFFGSGTQLSVL.

The genes are TRBV5-1 and TRBJ2-5; 9 positions match TRBD2. V lost 3 bases to trimming and J lost 5 bases; unmatched junction nucleotides: 11. Looked up from germline, CDR1 is SGHRS and CDR2 is YFSETQ. There are 16 residues in the CDR3. The CDR3 region has the DNA TGCGCCAGCAGCTGGGCGGCGCGGGGGGGTGCGGAGACCCAGTACTTC. This encodes CASSWAARGGAETQYF.

This clonotype was detected a few times. The chain links TRBV7-2 to TRBJ2-5; 10 bases match TRBD2. Trimming cost V 5 bases and J 5 bases; bases outside gene matches: 8. This CDR3 has 15 residues. From germline, CDR1 is SGHTA and CDR2 FQGNSA. CDR3 DNA sequence: TGTGCCAGCAGCCCTCCTAGCGGGAGCCACGAGACCCAGTACTTC. It encodes CASSPPSGSHETQYF.

The chain employs TRBV5-1 and TRBJ2-1; 9 bases are a match to TRBD2. The J segment lost 2 bases and the V segment lost 1 base, leaving 1 base of the junction unmatched. Germline V gives CDR1 SGHRS, CDR2 YFSETQ. This CDR3 region has 15 residues. The CDR3 DNA reads as TGCGCCAGCAGCTTGCCTAGCGGGACCTACAATGAGCAGTTCTTC. It translates to CASSLPSGTYNEQFF.

This rearrangement joins TRBV7-6 to TRBJ2-2, with TRBD2 as a possible D gene (6 bases). Deletions cut 3 bases from V and 0 bases from J, with 8 bases between. This CDR3 region has 15 residues. Germline CDR1 is SGHVS and CDR2 is FNYEAQ. In nucleotides, the CDR3 is TGTGCCAGCAGCTTGGGACTGACGAACACCGGGGAGCTGTTTTTT. Its protein is CASSLGLTNTGELFF.